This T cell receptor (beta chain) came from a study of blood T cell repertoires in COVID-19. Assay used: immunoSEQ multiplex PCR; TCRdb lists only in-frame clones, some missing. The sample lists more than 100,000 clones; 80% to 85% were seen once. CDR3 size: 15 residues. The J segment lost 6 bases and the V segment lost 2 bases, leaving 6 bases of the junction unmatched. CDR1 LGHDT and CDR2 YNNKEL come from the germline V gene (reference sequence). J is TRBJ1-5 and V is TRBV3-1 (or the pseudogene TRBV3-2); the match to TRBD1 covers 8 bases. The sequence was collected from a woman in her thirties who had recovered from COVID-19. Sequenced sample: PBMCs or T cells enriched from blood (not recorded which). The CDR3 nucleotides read TGTGCCAGCAGCCAACGAACAGGGGGTAGTCAGCCCCAGCATTTT. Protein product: CASSQRTGGSQPQHF.